The rows below give T cell receptor beta chains drawn from one sample of a study of identical twins. TCRdb re-called the 5' RACE reads through MiXCR, storing one row per CDR3 protein. Of around 490,000 distinct CDR3 sequences listed, 13% to 15% are singletons. These same data were also listed under a study on yellow fever vaccine responses in identical twins.

The material sequenced was CD4+ T cells sorted from blood. These TCRs come from a woman aged 18-35 years in good health. CDR3s include the opening cysteine and the closing phenylalanine or tryptophan. The D gene is left open where the match is weak. Clone sizes are given selectively: once, few, many, or a class where the clone is expanded.

>TRBJ2-7|NA|TRBV20-1|NA
CSAIYPRGYEQYF
TGCAGTGCTATTTATCCTAGGGGCTACGAGCAGTACTTC
>TRBJ2-7|NA|TRBV20-1|NA
CSAQPNLGPSEQYF
TGCAGTGCCCAACCTAACCTGGGTCCGTCCGAGCAGTACTTC
>TRBJ2-7|few|TRBV2|TRBD1
CASSEDRATYEQYF
TGTGCCAGCAGTGAGGACAGGGCCACCTACGAGCAGTACTTC
>TRBJ2-1|many|TRBV12-3/TRBV12-4|TRBD1
CASRGTGQYNEQFF
TGTGCCAGCAGGGGGACAGGCCAGTACAATGAGCAGTTCTTC
>TRBJ2-7|few|TRBV6-5|NA
CASSYSGVAGQPQQYF
TGTGCCAGCAGTTACTCCGGGGTGGCCGGACAACCCCAGCAGTACTTC
>TRBJ2-1|once|TRBV7-3|TRBD2
CASSSSPGGTSYNEQFF
TGTGCCAGCAGCTCCTCCCCCGGGGGGACCTCCTACAATGAGCAGTTCTTC
>TRBJ2-2|NA|TRBV20-1|NA
CSARKVGLRGGELFF
TGCAGTGCTAGGAAGGTTGGGCTAAGAGGCGGGGAGCTGTTTTTT
>TRBJ2-5|NA|TRBV28|TRBD2
CASNLAGGGQETQYF
TGTGCCAGCAACCTAGCGGGAGGAGGGCAAGAGACCCAGTACTTC
>TRBJ2-2|NA|TRBV29-1|NA
CSVGLIGPKELFF
TGCAGCGTTGGGCTAATAGGCCCCAAGGAGCTGTTTTTT
>TRBJ2-7|few|TRBV10-3|NA
CAISDYLTGTLKLTYEQYF
TGTGCCATCAGTGATTACCTAACCGGGACCCTTAAACTCACCTACGAGCAGTACTTC
>TRBJ2-1|many|TRBV20-1|TRBD1
CSAGGGTGINEQFF
TGCAGTGCTGGGGGGGGGACAGGGATAAATGAGCAGTTCTTC
>TRBJ2-1|few|TRBV3-1|NA
CASSQDWTVNEQFF
TGTGCCAGCAGCCAAGATTGGACGGTTAATGAGCAGTTCTTC
>TRBJ1-4|NA|TRBV5-1|NA
CASSYSDRRATNEKLFF
TGCGCCAGCAGCTATTCGGACAGAAGAGCAACTAATGAAAAACTGTTTTTT
>TRBJ2-1|few|TRBV4-3|TRBD2
CASSQEAGTSHLANEQFF
TGCGCCAGCAGCCAAGAAGCCGGGACTAGCCATCTAGCGAATGAGCAGTTCTTC
>TRBJ2-1|few|TRBV2|NA
CASSELVYNEQFF
TGTGCCAGCAGTGAGCTAGTCTACAATGAGCAGTTCTTC
>TRBJ2-1|NA|TRBV5-1|TRBD2
CASSSNPSGRENEQFF
TGCGCCAGCAGCTCCAATCCTAGCGGGAGGGAAAATGAGCAGTTCTTC
>TRBJ1-1|few|TRBV5-1|TRBD1
CASSYDPGGAEAFF
TGCGCCAGCAGCTATGACCCAGGGGGAGCTGAAGCTTTCTTT